This T cell receptor (beta chain) stems from a study of shared T cell receptors in the human thymus. The CDR3 has 15 residues. Germline V gives CDR1 MDHEN, CDR2 SYDVKM. The ends were cut back, 3 bases at V and 1 base at J, with 13 bases in the middle. Profiled with immunoSEQ multiplex PCR; TCRdb holds only in-frame clones, not every one. The sample has about 660,000 clones, approximately 88% seen once. Another study also made use of these data, one on human thymus T cells. In that study: Those donating were healthy Finnish infants in corrective surgery for congenital heart defects. Thymic material originated from resections removed in the course of corrective heart surgery.

Sequencing input: thymocytes. The receptor's source is a boy less than two years old with a congenital heart defect. The chain uses TRBV28 and TRBJ2-7; D may be TRBD2 (5 bases). The chain's CDR3 is CASSFRWEISYEQYF. The CDR3 DNA follows: TGTGCCAGCAGTTTTCGGTGGGAGATTTCCTACGAGCAGTACTTC.